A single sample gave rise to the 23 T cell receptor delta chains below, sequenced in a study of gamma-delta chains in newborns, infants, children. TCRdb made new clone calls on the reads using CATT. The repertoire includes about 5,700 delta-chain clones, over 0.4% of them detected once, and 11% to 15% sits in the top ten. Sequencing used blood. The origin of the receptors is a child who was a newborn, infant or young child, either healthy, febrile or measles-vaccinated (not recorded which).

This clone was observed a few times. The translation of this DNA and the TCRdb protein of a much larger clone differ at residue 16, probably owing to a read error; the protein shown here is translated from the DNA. This chain's CDR3 is CACDTWGPSSWDTRQTFF. Written as DNA, the CDR3 is TGTGCCTGTGACACCTGGGGGCCTAGCTCCTGGGACACCCGACAGACGTTTTTC. V gene TRDV2 combines with J gene TRDJ3, with a possible D match to TRDD3 (6 bases). In germline, CDR1 is GEAIGNYY, CDR2 EKD. The CDR3 covers 18 residues.

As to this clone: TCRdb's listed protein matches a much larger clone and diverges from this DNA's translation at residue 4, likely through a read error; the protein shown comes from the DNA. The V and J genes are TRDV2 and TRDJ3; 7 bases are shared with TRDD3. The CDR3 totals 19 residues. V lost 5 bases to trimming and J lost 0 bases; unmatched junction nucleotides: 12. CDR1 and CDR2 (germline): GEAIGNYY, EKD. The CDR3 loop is CACGKLGMSSSWDTRQMFF. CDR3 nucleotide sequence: TGTGCCTGTGGCAAACTGGGGATGTCAAGCTCCTGGGACACCCGACAGATGTTTTTC.

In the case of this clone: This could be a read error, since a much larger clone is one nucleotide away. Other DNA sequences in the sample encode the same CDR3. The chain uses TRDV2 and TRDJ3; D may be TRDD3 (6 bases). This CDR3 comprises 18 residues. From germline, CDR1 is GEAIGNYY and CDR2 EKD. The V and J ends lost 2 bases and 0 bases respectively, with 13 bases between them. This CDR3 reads CACDILGIGSWDTRQMFF. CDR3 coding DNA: TGTGCCTGTGACATATTGGGGATCGGCTCCTGGGACACCCGACAGATGTTTTTC.

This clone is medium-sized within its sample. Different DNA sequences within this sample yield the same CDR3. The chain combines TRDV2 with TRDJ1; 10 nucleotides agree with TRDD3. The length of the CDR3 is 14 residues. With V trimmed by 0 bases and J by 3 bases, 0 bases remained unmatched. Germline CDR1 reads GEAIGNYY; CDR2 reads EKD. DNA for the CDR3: TGTGCCTGTGACACCTGGGGGATACCCGATAAACTCATCTTT. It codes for CACDTWGIPDKLIF.

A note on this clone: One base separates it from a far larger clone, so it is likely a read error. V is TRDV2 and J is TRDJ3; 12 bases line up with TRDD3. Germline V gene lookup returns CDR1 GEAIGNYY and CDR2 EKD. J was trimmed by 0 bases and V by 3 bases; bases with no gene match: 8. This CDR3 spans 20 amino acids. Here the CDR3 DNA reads TGTGCCTGTGACTTGTACTGGGGGATACAATCCTCCTGGGACACCCGACAGATGTTTTTC. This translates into CACDLYWGIQSSWDTRQMFF.

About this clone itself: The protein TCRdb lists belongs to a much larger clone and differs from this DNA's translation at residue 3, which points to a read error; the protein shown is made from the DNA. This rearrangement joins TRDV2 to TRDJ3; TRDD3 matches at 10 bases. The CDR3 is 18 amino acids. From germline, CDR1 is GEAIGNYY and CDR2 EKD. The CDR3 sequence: CARDVLGDLTWDTRQMFF. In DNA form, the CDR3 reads TGTGCCCGTGACGTACTGGGGGATTTAACCTGGGACACCCGACAGATGTTTTTC.

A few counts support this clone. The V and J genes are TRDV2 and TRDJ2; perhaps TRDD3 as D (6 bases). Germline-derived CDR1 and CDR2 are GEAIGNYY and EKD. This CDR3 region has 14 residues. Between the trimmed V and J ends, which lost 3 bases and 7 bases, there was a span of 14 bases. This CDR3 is CACDLLTGLAQLFF. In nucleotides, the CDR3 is TGTGCCTGTGACCTACTTACTGGGTTAGCACAACTCTTCTTT.

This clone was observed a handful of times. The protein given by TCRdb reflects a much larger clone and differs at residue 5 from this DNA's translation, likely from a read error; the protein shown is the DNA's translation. DNA for the CDR3: TGTGCCTGTGACGTCCTGGGGATTCGGACGGCCTGGGACACCCGACAGATGTTTTTC. Translated: CACDVLGIRTAWDTRQMFF. The rearrangement uses TRDV2 and TRDJ3; D is possibly TRDD3 (6 bases). Germline lookup yields CDR1 GEAIGNYY and CDR2 EKD. CDR3 length: 19 amino acids. V was pared by 3 bases and J by 2 bases, with 19 bases between.

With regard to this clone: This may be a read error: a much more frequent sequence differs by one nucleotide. CDR3 loop: CACDTVLGDTRASWDARQMFF. The CDR3 region has the DNA TGTGCCTGTGACACCGTACTGGGGGATACGCGGGCCTCCTGGGACGCCCGACAGATGTTTTTC. This chain joins TRDV2 and TRDJ3; 13 nucleotides align to TRDD3. CDR1 and CDR2 from the germline V gene are GEAIGNYY and EKD. The CDR3 has 21 amino acids.

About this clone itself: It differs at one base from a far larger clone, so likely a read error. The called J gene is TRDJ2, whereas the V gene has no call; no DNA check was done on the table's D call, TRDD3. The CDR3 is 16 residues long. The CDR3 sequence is CACDILGDTLTAQLFF. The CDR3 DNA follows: TGTGCCTGTGACATACTGGGGGATACTTTGACAGCCCAACTCTTCTTT.

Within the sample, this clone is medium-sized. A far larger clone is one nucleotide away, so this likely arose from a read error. Here the CDR3 reads CACDTVLGDAWDTRQMFF. CDR3 nucleotide sequence: TGTGCCTGTGACACCGTACTGGGGGATGCCTGGGACACCCGACAGATGTTTTTC. This chain uses TRDV2 with TRDJ3; 10 nucleotides agree with TRDD3. The CDR3 has 18 amino acids. Germline V gene lookup returns CDR1 GEAIGNYY and CDR2 EKD. The V gene end was trimmed by 0 bases and the J gene end by 2 bases; junction bases not matched to a gene: 3.

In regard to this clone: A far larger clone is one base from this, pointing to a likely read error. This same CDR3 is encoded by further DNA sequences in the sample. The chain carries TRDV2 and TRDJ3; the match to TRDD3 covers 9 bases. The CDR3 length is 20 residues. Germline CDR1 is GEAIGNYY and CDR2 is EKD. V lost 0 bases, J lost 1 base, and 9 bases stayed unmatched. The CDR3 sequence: CACDTVGWGMSSWDTRQMFF. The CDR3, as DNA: TGTGCCTGTGACACCGTCGGCTGGGGGATGAGTTCCTGGGACACCCGACAGATGTTTTTC.

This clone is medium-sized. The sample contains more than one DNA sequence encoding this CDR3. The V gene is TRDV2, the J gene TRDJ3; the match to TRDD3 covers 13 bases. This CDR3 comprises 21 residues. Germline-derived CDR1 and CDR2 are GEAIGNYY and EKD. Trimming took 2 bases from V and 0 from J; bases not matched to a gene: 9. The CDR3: CACDNVLGDTLSSWDTRQMFF. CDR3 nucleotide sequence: TGTGCCTGTGACAACGTACTGGGGGATACGCTGAGCTCCTGGGACACCCGACAGATGTTTTTC.

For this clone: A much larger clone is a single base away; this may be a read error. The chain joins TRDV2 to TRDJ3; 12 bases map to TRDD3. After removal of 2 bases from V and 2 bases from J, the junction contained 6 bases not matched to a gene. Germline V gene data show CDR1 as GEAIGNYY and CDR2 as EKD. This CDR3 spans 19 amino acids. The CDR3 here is CACDILGDTGPWDTRQMFF. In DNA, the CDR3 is TGTGCCTGTGACATACTGGGGGATACTGGCCCCTGGGACACCCGACAGATGTTTTTC.

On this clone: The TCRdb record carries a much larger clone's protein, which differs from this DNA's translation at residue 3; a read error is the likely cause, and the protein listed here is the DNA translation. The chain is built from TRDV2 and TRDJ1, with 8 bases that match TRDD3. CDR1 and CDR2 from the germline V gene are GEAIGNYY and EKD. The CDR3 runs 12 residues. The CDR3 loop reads CARDWGTDKLIF. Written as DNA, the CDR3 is TGTGCCCGTGACTGGGGGACCGATAAACTCATCTTT.

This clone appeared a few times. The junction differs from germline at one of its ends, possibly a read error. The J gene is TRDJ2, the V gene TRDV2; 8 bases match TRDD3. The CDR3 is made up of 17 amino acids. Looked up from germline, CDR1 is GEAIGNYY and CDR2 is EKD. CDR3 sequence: CACDILGAIVLTAQLFF. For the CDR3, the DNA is TGTGCCTGTGACATACTGGGGGCTATTGTTTTGACCGCACAACTCTTCTTT.

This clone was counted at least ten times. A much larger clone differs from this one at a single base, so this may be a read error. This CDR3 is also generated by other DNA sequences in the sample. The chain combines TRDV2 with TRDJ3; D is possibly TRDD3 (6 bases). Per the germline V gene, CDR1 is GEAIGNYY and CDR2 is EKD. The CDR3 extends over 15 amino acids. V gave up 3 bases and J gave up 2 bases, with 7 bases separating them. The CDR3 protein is CACDRGTWDTRQMFF. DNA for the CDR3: TGTGCCTGTGACCGGGGGACCTGGGACACCCGACAGATGTTTTTC.

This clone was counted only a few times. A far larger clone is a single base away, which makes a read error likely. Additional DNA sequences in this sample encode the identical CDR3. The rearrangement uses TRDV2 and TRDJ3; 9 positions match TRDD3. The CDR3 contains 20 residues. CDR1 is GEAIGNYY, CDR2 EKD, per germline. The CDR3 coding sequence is TGTGCCTGCGACACCGTCCTACTGGGGGAAAGCTCCTGGGACACCCGACAGATGTTTTTC. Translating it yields CACDTVLLGESSWDTRQMFF.

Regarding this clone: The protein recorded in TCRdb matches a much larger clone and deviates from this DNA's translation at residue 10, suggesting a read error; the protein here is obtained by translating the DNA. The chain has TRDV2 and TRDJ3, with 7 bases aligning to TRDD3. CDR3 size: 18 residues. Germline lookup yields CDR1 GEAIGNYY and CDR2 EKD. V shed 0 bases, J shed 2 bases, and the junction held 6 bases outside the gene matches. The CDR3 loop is CACDTVGESPWDTRQMFF. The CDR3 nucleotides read TGTGCCTGTGACACCGTGGGGGAAAGCCCCTGGGACACCCGACAGATGTTTTTC.

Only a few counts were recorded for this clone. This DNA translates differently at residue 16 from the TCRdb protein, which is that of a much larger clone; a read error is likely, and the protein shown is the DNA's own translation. CDR3 residues: CACDTLGDSSWDTRQTFF. The CDR3 DNA reads TGTGCCTGTGACACCCTGGGGGATAGCTCCTGGGACACCCGACAGACGTTTTTC. This chain joins TRDV2 and TRDJ3; 10 bases line up with TRDD3. CDR1 and CDR2 from the germline V gene are GEAIGNYY and EKD. This CDR3 has 18 amino acids.

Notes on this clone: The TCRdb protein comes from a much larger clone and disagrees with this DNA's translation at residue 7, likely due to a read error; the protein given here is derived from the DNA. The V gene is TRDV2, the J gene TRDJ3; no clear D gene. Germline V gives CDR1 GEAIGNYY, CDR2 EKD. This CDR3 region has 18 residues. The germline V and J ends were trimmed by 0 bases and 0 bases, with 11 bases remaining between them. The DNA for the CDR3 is TGTGCCTGTGACACCGATCAACCCAGCTCCTGGGACACCCGACAGATGTTTTTC. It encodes CACDTDQPSSWDTRQMFF.

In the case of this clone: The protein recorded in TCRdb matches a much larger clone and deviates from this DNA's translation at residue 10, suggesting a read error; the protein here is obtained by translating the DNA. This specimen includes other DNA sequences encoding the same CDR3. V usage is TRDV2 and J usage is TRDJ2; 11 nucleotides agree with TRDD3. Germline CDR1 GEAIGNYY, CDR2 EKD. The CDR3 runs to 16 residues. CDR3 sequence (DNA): TGTGCCTGTGACACGCTGGGGGATACTTTTACAGCACAACTCTTCTTT. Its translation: CACDTLGDTFTAQLFF.

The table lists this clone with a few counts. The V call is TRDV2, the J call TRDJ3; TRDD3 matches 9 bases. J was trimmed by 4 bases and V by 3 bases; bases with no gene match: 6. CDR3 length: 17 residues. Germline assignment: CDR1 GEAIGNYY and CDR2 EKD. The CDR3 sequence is CACDALGDSWDTRQMFF. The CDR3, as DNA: TGTGCCTGTGACGCCCTGGGGGATTCGTGGGACACCCGACAGATGTTTTTC.